The rows below give T cell receptor beta chains drawn from one sample of a study of somatic mutations in cytotoxic T cells in rheumatoid arthritis. Generated by immunoSEQ multiplex PCR, the TCRdb table keeps only in-frame clones and is missing some. The table records roughly 15,000 clones, about 80% of them present only once. Sequenced sample: CD8+ T cells sorted from blood. These receptors all stem from an adult with rheumatoid arthritis. The conserved cysteine and the conserved F or W are not part of the CDR3 here. Each record gives: J gene, V gene, CDR3 protein.

TRBJ2-1,TRBV29-1,SVESPRGDIGQF
TRBJ2-7,TRBV6-1,ASSAQEFYEQY
TRBJ2-7,TRBV14,ASSQAGWEQY
TRBJ2-7,TRBV2,ASSLRGGTYEQY
TRBJ1-5,TRBV12-5,ASGDDVNSNQPQH
TRBJ1-5,TRBV4-1,ASSQGSGVGQPQH
TRBJ2-7,TRBV14,ASSQETAELH
TRBJ2-7,TRBV4-1,ASSQVIGLYYEQY
TRBJ2-7,TRBV5-6,ASSLGSGNYEQY
TRBJ2-1,TRBV6-5,ASSYFGGSGNEQF
TRBJ1-3,TRBV7-2,ASSLGLSSGNTIY